These 4 T cell receptor beta chains share one sample of origin, sequenced in a study of blood T cell repertoires in COVID-19. TCRdb's copy holds only in-frame clones and misses some; the assay was immunoSEQ multiplex PCR. The sample lists around 210,000 clones; 84% were seen once. Sequencing was done on a sample of peripheral blood. Receptor source: a human donor in a cohort sampled during active COVID-19.

This clone was seen more than once but under ten times. V and J are TRBV4-2 and TRBJ2-7, with a weak D call TRBD2 (5 bases). The CDR3 is 14 residues long. V was clipped by 5 bases and J by 4 bases, with 15 bases between them. Germline CDR1 LGHNA, CDR2 YNFKEQ. Here the CDR3 reads CASSSAASRYEQYF. The CDR3 DNA reads as TGTGCCAGCAGCTCGGCAGCTAGCAGGTACGAGCAGTACTTC.

The rearrangement links TRBV5-1 to TRBJ1-2, with D unclear. Between the trimmed V and J ends, which lost 0 bases and 4 bases, there was a span of 16 bases. The CDR3 is 16 residues long. Germline lookup yields CDR1 SGHRS and CDR2 YFSETQ. The CDR3 is CASSLAGNPRSYGYTF. The DNA for the CDR3 is TGCGCCAGCAGCTTGGCCGGTAATCCGAGAAGCTATGGCTACACCTTC.

This clone has a handful of counts. V gene TRBV27 combines with J gene TRBJ2-7; the D gene is possibly TRBD1 (7 bases). Trimming stripped 6 bases from V and 7 bases from J, with 22 bases between. In germline, CDR1 is MNHEY, CDR2 SMNVEV (reference sequence). The CDR3 sequence is 15 residues long. CDR3 DNA sequence: TGTGCCAGCAGGGATAAGGGGGCCCCGGAGGGAGAGCAGTACTTC. Translating gives CASRDKGAPEGEQYF.

This clone appeared a single time. V gene TRBV28 combines with J gene TRBJ2-7; 7 positions match TRBD1. The length of the CDR3 is 17 residues. Per the germline V gene, CDR1 is MDHEN and CDR2 is SYDVKM. Losses at the gene ends were 4 bases for V and 0 bases for J; bases not matched to a gene: 12. The CDR3 sequence: CASSSPLTGVPSYEQYF. The CDR3 DNA reads as TGTGCCAGCAGTTCTCCCCTAACAGGGGTGCCCTCCTACGAGCAGTACTTC.